The sequence of this T cell receptor (beta chain) was determined in a study of blood T cell repertoires in COVID-19. At the level of the study: Acute and convalescent COVID-19 samples came from the United States, Italy and Spain.

V dropped 4 bases and J dropped 0; count of bases not matched to a gene: 9. Germline V gives CDR1 KGHSH, CDR2 LQKENI. The CDR3 loop spans 19 amino acids. In the original processing: Estimation of nucleated cell counts was performed using reference gene primer amplification. The data were produced by immunoSEQ multiplex PCR, yet TCRdb's version contains in-frame clones alone and is incomplete. V, J and clone size derive from that table, while D and trimming were established from the DNA sequence. The repertoire holds roughly 74,000 clones, with 84% as singletons. The sequence came from a man in his 70s with acute or convalescent COVID-19. Specimen: peripheral blood. V is TRBV18 and J is TRBJ1-4; 12 bases agree with TRBD1. CDR3 in amino acids: CASSLLGTGGAATNEKLFF. The DNA for the CDR3 is TGTGCCAGCTCACTTCTAGGGACAGGGGGCGCCGCAACTAATGAAAAACTGTTTTTT.